Presented here are 26 T cell receptor beta chains from one specimen sequenced in a study of cytomegalovirus exposure and HLA in healthy donors (dated by TCRdb to about 2017). The library was built by means of the immunoSEQ multiplex PCR assay. For the multiplex PCR, a mixture combining 60 forward primers for TCR Vbeta segments and 13 reverse primers for TCR Jbeta segments was used. The immuneACCESS repertoire file appears here via TCRdb, limited to in-frame rearrangements. These files lack a portion of the clones; in checked studies, under half of the deficit traces to unresolved V genes, and the cause of the others is not known. Counted in this sample were under 200,000 clones; around 74% of them appeared once. Around 3.1% of the sample comes from the top ten. Sequencing used PBMCs. The receptor set was obtained from a female donor in good health and CMV-seronegative.

This clone was counted between two and nine times. The same CDR3 also results from other DNA sequences found in this sample. V gene TRBV5-1 combines with J gene TRBJ2-5, with D possibly TRBD2 on 5 matching bases. This CDR3 is built from 13 residues. Deletions cut 4 bases from V and 1 base from J, with 8 bases between. The V gene's germline CDR1 is SGHRS and CDR2 YFSETQ. The chain's CDR3 is CASSLGLQETQYF. CDR3 bases: TGCGCCAGCAGCCTCGGACTCCAAGAGACCCAGTACTTC.

The genes are TRBV7-9 and TRBJ2-6; D is possibly TRBD1 (6 bases). V gave up 4 bases and J gave up 2 bases, with 15 bases separating them. Germline assignment: CDR1 SEHNR and CDR2 FQNEAQ (reference sequence). The CDR3 length is 17 residues. The CDR3 coding sequence is TGTGCCAGCAGCTACTTCCCAACAGGGACTGGGGCCAACGTCCTGACTTTC. Its translation: CASSYFPTGTGANVLTF.

The rearrangement uses TRBV7-9 and TRBJ2-7; TRBD2 aligns across 9 bases. The CDR3 contains 16 residues. Germline trimming cut 0 bases from V and 3 bases from J; bases unmatched to any gene: 6. Germline CDR1 SEHNR, CDR2 FQNEAQ (reference sequence). The CDR3: CASSLAPASGVYEQYF. In DNA, the CDR3 is TGTGCCAGCAGCTTAGCGCCGGCTAGCGGGGTCTACGAGCAGTACTTC.

The V call is TRBV4-1, the J call TRBJ2-7; unclear D gene. The CDR3 length is 15 residues. The germline V and J ends were trimmed by 1 base and 2 bases, with 12 bases remaining between them. CDR1 and CDR2 from the germline V gene are MGHRA and YSYEKL. The CDR3 coding sequence is TGCGCCAGCAGCCAAGTAACTGGAGAGGCCTACGAGCAGTACTTC. Residues: CASSQVTGEAYEQYF.

The chain joins TRBV6-4 to TRBJ1-4, with 9 bases that match TRBD1. V lost 3 bases to trimming and J lost 5 bases; unmatched junction nucleotides: 1. The germline gives CDR1 MRHNA, CDR2 SNTAGT. The CDR3 is made up of 14 amino acids. Written as DNA, the CDR3 is TGTGCCAGCAGTGAGGGACAGGGCAATGAAAAACTGTTTTTT. Its protein is CASSEGQGNEKLFF.

A few counts support this clone. The gene calls are TRBV14 and TRBJ1-6, with 7 bases lining up with TRBD1. This CDR3 is 12 amino acids long. Germline V lookup: CDR1 SGHDN, CDR2 FVKESK. Trimming at V came to 4 bases and at J to 14 bases, leaving 5 bases not matched to a gene. CDR3 in DNA: TGTGCCAGCAGCCCGGACAGGCTCACCCTCCACTTT. This encodes CASSPDRLTLHF.

This clone was counted a few times. The chain has TRBV6-6 and TRBJ1-3; 9 bases align to TRBD1. Looked up from germline, CDR1 is MNHNY and CDR2 is SVGAGI (reference sequence). With 2 bases clipped from V and 2 bases from J, the junction kept 4 bases outside the gene matches. The CDR3 is made up of 16 amino acids. CDR3 amino acids: CASSYNRGRTGNTIYF. DNA for the CDR3: TGTGCCAGCAGTTACAACAGGGGGCGCACTGGAAACACCATATATTTT.

The chain uses TRBV4-1 and TRBJ2-5, with 9 nucleotides matching TRBD1. The DNA end favors TRBJ2-7, so the J call may be wrong. The CDR3 is 15 residues long. Germline values: CDR1 MGHRA, CDR2 YSYEKL. The DNA of the CDR3 is TGCGCCAGCAGCCCGAACCGGGACAGGGACTACGAGCAGTACTTC. It translates to CASSPNRDRDYEQYF.

V and J are TRBV14 and TRBJ1-2; a possible D gene is TRBD1 (6 bases). CDR1 and CDR2 from the germline V gene are SGHDN and FVKESK. This CDR3 spans 16 amino acids. Trimming cost V 2 bases and J 0 bases, with 13 bases left between them. The CDR3, as DNA: TGTGCCAGCAGCCAAACGGGACAACCTTCTAACTATGGCTACACCTTC. Its protein product is CASSQTGQPSNYGYTF.

V and J are TRBV6-6 and TRBJ2-3; a possible D gene is TRBD1 (6 bases). The germline CDR1 and CDR2 sequences are MNHNY and SVGAGI (reference sequence). V lost 2 bases and J 4 bases, leaving 13 bases between the germline ends. This CDR3 comprises 15 residues. Written as DNA, the CDR3 is TGTGCCAGCAGTTACGCGACTGGGGGCGCAGATACGCAGTATTTT. It translates to CASSYATGGADTQYF.

CDR3 sequence reads: CASSPSGGQQETQYF. CDR3 nucleotides: TGTGCCAGCAGCCCTAGCGGGGGACAGCAAGAGACCCAGTACTTC. V and J are TRBV7-2 and TRBJ2-5, with 10 bases identical to TRBD2. CDR1 SGHTA and CDR2 FQGNSA come from the germline V gene. The V gene end was trimmed by 5 bases and the J gene end by 2 bases; junction bases not matched to a gene: 5. The CDR3 has 15 residues.

The chain is built from TRBV7-6 and TRBJ2-2; TRBD2 matches at 9 bases. The CDR3 length is 15 residues. Germline lookup yields CDR1 SGHVS and CDR2 FNYEAQ. V lost 4 bases and J lost 5; bases outside the gene matches: 5. The CDR3: CASSSLAGRTGELFF. CDR3 nucleotides: TGTGCCAGCAGCTCTCTAGCGGGACGGACCGGGGAGCTGTTTTTT.

This chain links TRBV27 with TRBJ2-7, with D perhaps TRBD1 (6 bases). Germline V gene lookup returns CDR1 MNHEY and CDR2 SMNVEV (reference sequence). The CDR3 is 17 residues long. Between the trimmed V and J ends, which lost 5 bases and 3 bases, there was a span of 23 bases. Here the CDR3 reads CASSPTGWPRQGYEQYF. In DNA form, the CDR3 reads TGTGCCAGCAGTCCAACAGGGTGGCCACGACAAGGCTACGAGCAGTACTTC.

This sequence joins TRBV19 and TRBJ2-3, with a possible D match to TRBD1 (6 bases). The CDR3 extends over 16 amino acids. Germline-derived CDR1 and CDR2 are LNHDA and SQIVND (reference sequence). The V end lost 1 base, the J end lost 6 bases, and 17 bases lay between the germline ends. CDR3 sequence reads: CASSIGGTRSADTQYF. CDR3 nucleotide sequence: TGTGCCAGTAGTATAGGGGGGACACGGTCAGCGGATACGCAGTATTTT.

The chain employs TRBV14 and TRBJ1-2; D is undetermined. This CDR3 comprises 13 residues. The V end was cut by 4 bases, the J end by 8 bases, with 14 bases between. Germline CDR1 and CDR2: SGHDN and FVKESK. CDR3 nucleotide sequence: TGTGCCAGCAGCCTCAGGAGTGGAGGAGGCTACACCTTC. Its protein is CASSLRSGGGYTF.

This chain links TRBV5-6 with TRBJ2-1; 7 positions agree with TRBD1. The V segment lost 3 bases and the J segment 3 bases; nucleotides outside the gene matches: 6. The CDR3 is 15 residues long. Germline CDR1 and CDR2: SGHDT and YYEEEE. This chain's CDR3 is CASSSLGQIYNEQFF. DNA for the CDR3: TGTGCCAGCAGCTCACTGGGACAGATCTACAATGAGCAGTTCTTC.

The chain uses TRBV28 and TRBJ1-2, with D perhaps matching TRBD1 (5 bases). The CDR3 has 14 amino acids. With 6 bases removed from V and 2 bases from J, the gap between germline ends came to 13 bases. CDR1 and CDR2 (germline): MDHEN, SYDVKM. The CDR3 here is CASRAGHTNYGYTF. CDR3 in DNA: TGTGCCAGCAGAGCCGGACATACCAACTATGGCTACACCTTC.

The V and J genes are TRBV6-7 and TRBJ2-7; D perhaps matches TRBD1 (6 bases). TRBV6-7 is treated as an ORF (open reading frame) with a function not yet certain. Deletions cut 5 bases from V and 5 bases from J, with 13 bases between. CDR3 length: 13 residues. The CDR3 region has the DNA TGTGCCAGCAGTCCCGGGACACCTAACGAGCAGTACTTC. Encoded protein: CASSPGTPNEQYF.

This chain links TRBV28 with TRBJ2-7; 8 nucleotides line up with TRBD2. This CDR3 has 15 amino acids. With V trimmed by 2 bases and J by 4 bases, 7 bases remained unmatched. Germline CDR1 MDHEN, CDR2 SYDVKM. The CDR3 nucleotides are TGTGCCAGCAGTTTACTAGCGGGCCAGGGGTACGAGCAGTACTTC. Its protein product is CASSLLAGQGYEQYF.

The V call is TRBV27, the J call TRBJ2-7; TRBD2 is a possible D gene (6 bases). V was clipped by 0 bases and J by 6 bases, with 12 bases between them. Per germline, CDR1 MNHEY and CDR2 SMNVEV (reference sequence). This CDR3 has 14 residues. The CDR3 nucleotides are TGTGCCAGCAGTTTATCAAGCGGCGGGGCCGAGCAGTACTTC. It is translated as CASSLSSGGAEQYF.

This clone was observed a single time. The genes are TRBV21-1 and TRBJ2-6; the table calls TRBD2, which could not be checked here. TRBV21-1 represents a pseudogene. The CDR3 runs to 16 residues. CDR3 coding DNA: TGTGCCAGCAGCAACGTAGCGAGCTCTGGGGCCAACGTCCTGACTTTC. It yields the protein CASSNVASSGANVLTF.

The DNA of the CDR3 is TGCGCCAGCAGCCAAGGGACAGGGAGAGGAACTGAAGCTTTCTTT. This codes for CASSQGTGRGTEAFF. The chain recombines TRBV4-3 with TRBJ1-1; 8 nucleotides line up with TRBD1. Germline V gene lookup returns CDR1 LGHNA and CDR2 YSLEER. The V gene end was trimmed by 1 base and the J gene end by 5 bases; junction bases not matched to a gene: 6. The CDR3 covers 15 residues.

The chain couples TRBV29-1 to TRBJ2-7; a weak D match, TRBD2 (5 bases). The CDR3 loop spans 16 amino acids. In germline, CDR1 is SQVTM, CDR2 ANQGSEA. V lost 6 bases and J lost 2, with 23 bases in between. As DNA, the CDR3 is TGCAGCGTCCCTGGAGGAGGTTGGGGATCCGCCTACGAGCAGTACTTC. Amino acids: CSVPGGGWGSAYEQYF.

The chain carries TRBV2 and TRBJ1-1; D remains unclear. CDR3 length: 12 residues. V lost 6 bases and J 1 base, leaving 6 bases between the germline ends. Germline V gene data show CDR1 as SNHLY and CDR2 as FYNNEI. In DNA form, the CDR3 reads TGTGCCAGCAGGGCAGAGAACACTGAAGCTTTCTTT. It is translated as CASRAENTEAFF.

V usage is TRBV7-2 and J usage is TRBJ2-2, with 8 bases identical to TRBD2. This CDR3 spans 15 amino acids. The V segment lost 1 base and the J segment 5 bases; nucleotides outside the gene matches: 3. The germline CDR1 and CDR2 sequences are SGHTA and FQGNSA. CDR3 sequence reads: CASSLGRGATGELFF. The CDR3 bases are TGTGCCAGCAGCTTAGGGCGGGGGGCTACCGGGGAGCTGTTTTTT.

The chain has TRBV5-4 and TRBJ1-2; TRBD1 agrees at 8 bases. Germline loops: CDR1 SGHNT, CDR2 YYREEE (reference sequence). The CDR3 is 15 residues long. V shed 3 bases and J 3 bases; nucleotides not matched to a gene: 7. DNA for the CDR3: TGTGCCAGCAGCTACGCGGGGACAGGATACTATGGCTACACCTTC. It translates to CASSYAGTGYYGYTF.